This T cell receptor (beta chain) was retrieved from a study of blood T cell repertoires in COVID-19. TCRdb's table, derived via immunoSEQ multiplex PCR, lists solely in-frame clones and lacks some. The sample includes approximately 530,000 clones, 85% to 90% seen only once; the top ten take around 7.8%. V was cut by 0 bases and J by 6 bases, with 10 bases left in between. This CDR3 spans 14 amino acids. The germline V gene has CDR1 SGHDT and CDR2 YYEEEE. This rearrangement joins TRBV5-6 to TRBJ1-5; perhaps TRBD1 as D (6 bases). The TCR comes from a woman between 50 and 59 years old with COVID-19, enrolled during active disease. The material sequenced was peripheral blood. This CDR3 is CASSLVGAGQPQHF. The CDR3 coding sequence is TGTGCCAGCAGCTTGGTGGGGGCTGGTCAGCCCCAGCATTTT.